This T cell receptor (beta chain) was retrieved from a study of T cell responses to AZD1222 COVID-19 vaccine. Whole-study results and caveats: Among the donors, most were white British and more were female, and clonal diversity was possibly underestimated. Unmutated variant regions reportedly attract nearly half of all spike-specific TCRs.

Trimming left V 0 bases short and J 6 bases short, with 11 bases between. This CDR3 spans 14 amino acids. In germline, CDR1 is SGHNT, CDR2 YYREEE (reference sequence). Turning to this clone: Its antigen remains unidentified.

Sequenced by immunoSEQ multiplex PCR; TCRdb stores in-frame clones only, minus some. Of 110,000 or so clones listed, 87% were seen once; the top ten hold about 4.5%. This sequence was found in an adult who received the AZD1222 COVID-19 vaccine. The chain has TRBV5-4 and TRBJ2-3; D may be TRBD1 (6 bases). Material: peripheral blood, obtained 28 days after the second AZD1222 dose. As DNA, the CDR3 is TGTGCCAGCAGCTTGGGGCAGGGGCGGGATACGCAGTATTTT. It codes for CASSLGQGRDTQYF.